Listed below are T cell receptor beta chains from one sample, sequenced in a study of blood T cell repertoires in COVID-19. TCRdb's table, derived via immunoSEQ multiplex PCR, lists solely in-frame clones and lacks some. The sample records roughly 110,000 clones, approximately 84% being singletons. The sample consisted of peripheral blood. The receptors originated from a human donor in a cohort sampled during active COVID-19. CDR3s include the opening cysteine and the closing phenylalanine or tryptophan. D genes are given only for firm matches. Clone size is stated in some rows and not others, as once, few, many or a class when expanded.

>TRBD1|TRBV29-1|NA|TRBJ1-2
CSVATGTAYGYTF
TGCAGCGTAGCGACCGGGACAGCCTATGGCTACACCTTC
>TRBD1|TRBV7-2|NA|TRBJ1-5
CASSLAGTGGPGAQHF
TGTGCCAGCAGCTTAGCTGGGACAGGGGGCCCTGGAGCCCAGCATTTT
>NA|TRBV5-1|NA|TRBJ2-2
CASTQNAADTGELFF
TGCGCCAGCACCCAGAATGCCGCGGATACCGGGGAGCTGTTTTTT
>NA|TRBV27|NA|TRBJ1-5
CASSLNLGAGQPQHF
TGTGCCAGCAGTTTAAATTTGGGGGCTGGTCAGCCCCAGCATTTT
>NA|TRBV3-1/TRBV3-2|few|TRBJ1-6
CASSRLQGNNSPLHF
TGTGCCAGCAGCCGCCTCCAGGGGAATAATTCACCCCTCCACTTT
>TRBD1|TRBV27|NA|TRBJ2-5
CASSSQGARHETQYF
TGTGCCAGCAGTTCACAGGGGGCCCGTCACGAGACCCAGTACTTC
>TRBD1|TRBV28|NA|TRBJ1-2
CASSPWDSSYGYTF
TGTGCCAGCAGTCCCTGGGACAGTTCCTATGGCTACACCTTC
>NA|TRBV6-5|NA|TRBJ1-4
CASSFSATNEKLFF
TGTGCCAGTTCCTTCAGTGCAACTAATGAAAAACTGTTTTTT
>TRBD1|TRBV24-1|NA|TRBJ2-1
CATSDFQGAVNEQFF
TGTGCCACCAGTGATTTTCAGGGGGCTGTCAATGAGCAGTTCTTC
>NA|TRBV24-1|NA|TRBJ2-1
CATSDYHNEQFF
TGTGCCACCAGTGACTACCACAATGAGCAGTTCTTC
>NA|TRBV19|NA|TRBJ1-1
CASSPGLPNTEAFF
TGTGCCAGTAGCCCAGGGTTGCCGAACACTGAAGCTTTCTTT
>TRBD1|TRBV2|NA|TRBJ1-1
CASTRDRLVNTEAFF
TGTGCCAGCACCCGGGACAGGTTGGTGAACACTGAAGCTTTCTTT
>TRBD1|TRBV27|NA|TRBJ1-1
CASSSQGPYTEAFF
TGTGCCAGCAGTTCACAGGGGCCCTACACTGAAGCTTTCTTT
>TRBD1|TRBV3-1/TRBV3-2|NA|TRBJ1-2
CASSQRQGLHGYTF
TGTGCCAGCAGCCAACGACAGGGTCTCCATGGCTACACCTTC
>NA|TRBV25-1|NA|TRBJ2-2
CASSETKTPNTGELFF
TGTGCCAGCAGTGAAACAAAAACACCGAACACCGGGGAGCTGTTTTTT
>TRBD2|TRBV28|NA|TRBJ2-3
CASTSGLAGADTQYF
TGTGCCAGCACCTCCGGACTAGCGGGAGCAGATACGCAGTATTTT
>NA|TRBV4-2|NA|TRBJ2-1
CASSQEEGSSYNEQFF
TGTGCCAGCAGCCAAGAGGAAGGGAGTAGCTACAATGAGCAGTTCTTC
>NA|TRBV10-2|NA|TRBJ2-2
CASKGQGNTGELFF
TGCGCCAGCAAAGGGCAGGGGAACACCGGGGAGCTGTTTTTT
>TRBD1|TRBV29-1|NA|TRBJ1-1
CSVGSGGDRLNTEAFF
TGCAGCGTTGGAAGCGGTGGGGACAGGCTGAACACTGAAGCTTTCTTT
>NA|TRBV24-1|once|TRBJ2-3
CATSDSLYTQYF
TGTGCCACCAGTGATTCGTTATATACGCAGTATTTT
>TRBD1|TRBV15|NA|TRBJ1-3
CATSRDQVRGTGNTIYF
TGTGCCACCAGCAGAGATCAAGTCAGGGGGACTGGAAACACCATATATTTT
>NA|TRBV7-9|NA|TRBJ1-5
CASSPIDQPQHF
TGTGCCAGCAGCCCTATCGATCAGCCCCAGCATTTT
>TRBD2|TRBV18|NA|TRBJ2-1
CASSRLAGGGDEQFF
TGTGCCAGCTCAAGACTAGCGGGAGGGGGCGATGAGCAGTTCTTC
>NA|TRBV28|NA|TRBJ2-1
CASRLGGSAYNEQFF
TGTGCCAGCAGGTTAGGGGGGAGTGCATACAATGAGCAGTTCTTC
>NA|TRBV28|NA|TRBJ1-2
CASSLQAVPESYTF
TGTGCCAGCAGTTTACAGGCAGTCCCGGAAAGCTACACCTTC
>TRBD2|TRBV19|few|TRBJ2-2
CATTRASGRARELFF
TGTGCAACGACCCGGGCTAGCGGGAGGGCGAGGGAGCTGTTTTTT
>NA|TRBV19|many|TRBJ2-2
CASHRGTGELFF
TGTGCCAGTCATCGAGGCACCGGGGAGCTGTTTTTT
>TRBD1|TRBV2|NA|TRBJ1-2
CASSNLDRGVYGYTF
TGTGCCAGCAGTAACCTGGACAGGGGCGTCTATGGCTACACCTTC
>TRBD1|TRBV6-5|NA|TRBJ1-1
CASSQGVGMNTEAFF
TGTGCCAGCAGTCAGGGGGTCGGCATGAACACTGAAGCTTTCTTT
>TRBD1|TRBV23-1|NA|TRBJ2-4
CASSQSRTGWEKNIQYF
TGCGCCAGCAGTCAATCCCGGACAGGGTGGGAGAAAAACATTCAGTACTTC
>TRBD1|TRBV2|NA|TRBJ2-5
CASRLGQGPSEGDF
TGTGCCAGCAGACTGGGACAGGGTCCCTCCGAGGGTGACTTC
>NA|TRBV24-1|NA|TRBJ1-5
CAIGQFNQPQHF
TGTGCCATCGGACAGTTCAATCAGCCCCAGCATTTT
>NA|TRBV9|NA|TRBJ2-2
CASSVGEGGTGELFF
TGTGCCAGCAGCGTAGGGGAAGGGGGCACCGGGGAGCTGTTTTTT
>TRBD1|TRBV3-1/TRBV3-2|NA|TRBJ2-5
CASSKGQSQETQYF
TGTGCCAGCAGCAAGGGACAGTCACAAGAGACCCAGTACTTC
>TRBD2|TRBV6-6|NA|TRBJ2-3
CASSRLMGLAGADTQYF
TGTGCCAGCAGCCGACTTATGGGACTAGCGGGGGCAGATACGCAGTATTTT
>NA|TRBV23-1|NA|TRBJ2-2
CASSKSTGSRTNTGELFF
TGCGCCAGCAGTAAATCGACAGGAAGCAGAACGAACACCGGGGAGCTGTTTTTT
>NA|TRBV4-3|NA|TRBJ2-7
CASSPNAGGPIYEQYF
TGCGCCAGCAGCCCCAACGCCGGCGGGCCAATCTACGAGCAGTACTTC
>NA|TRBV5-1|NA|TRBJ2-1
CASSLVRIGGDEQFF
TGCGCCAGCAGCTTGGTAAGGATCGGAGGGGATGAGCAGTTCTTC
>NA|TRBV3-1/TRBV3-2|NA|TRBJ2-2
CASRGGGNGELFF
TGTGCCAGCAGGGGAGGGGGGAACGGGGAGCTGTTTTTT
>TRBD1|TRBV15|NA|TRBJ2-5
CATSLETGIRETQYF
TGTGCCACCAGCCTGGAGACAGGGATTAGGGAGACCCAGTACTTC
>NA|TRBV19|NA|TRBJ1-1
CASSIGRRYTEAFF
TGTGCCAGTAGTATAGGGAGGAGATACACTGAAGCTTTCTTT
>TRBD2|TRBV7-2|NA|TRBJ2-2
CASSQTSGLNTGELFF
TGTGCCAGCAGTCAGACTAGCGGGTTAAACACCGGGGAGCTGTTTTTT
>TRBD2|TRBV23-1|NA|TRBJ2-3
CASSQERGYTDTQYF
TGCGCCAGCAGTCAGGAGCGGGGATACACAGATACGCAGTATTTT
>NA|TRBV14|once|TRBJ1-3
CASSHTGSISGNTIYF
TGTGCCAGCAGCCACACAGGATCGATCTCTGGAAACACCATATATTTT
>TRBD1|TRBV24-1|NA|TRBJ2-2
CATSDLLKGAPGQTGELFF
TGTGCCACCAGTGATTTGCTTAAGGGGGCGCCGGGTCAAACCGGGGAGCTGTTTTTT
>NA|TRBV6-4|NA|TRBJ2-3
CASSDSGRGADTQYF
TGTGCCAGCAGTGACTCCGGCAGGGGCGCAGATACGCAGTATTTT